The rows below give T cell receptor beta chains drawn from one sample of a study of T-cell memory formation after mild COVID-19. TCRdb re-called the 5' RACE reads with MiXCR, one entry per CDR3 protein. The data contain about 180,000 distinct CDR3 sequences, 15% to 20% of them singletons. What was sequenced was PBMCs or a T cell subset sorted from them (not recorded which). Every receptor here comes from an adult woman who had mild COVID-19 (a few samples of this study predate the infection). Cell type and time point are not known. The CDR3 runs from the conserved cysteine through the conserved F or W. The D gene is left open where the match is weak. Clone size is not always given. Where it is, it says once, few, many or a class for expanded clones.

- TRBJ2-7 TRBV6-5 - CASSLATQGYEQYF TGTGCCAGCAGTTTGGCGACTCAAGGCTACGAGCAGTACTTC
- TRBJ2-1 TRBV24-1 few CATSQVPYNEQFF TGTGCCACCAGTCAAGTACCCTACAATGAGCAGTTCTTC
- TRBJ2-7 TRBV12-3/TRBV12-4 few CASSSTGRNSYEQYF TGTGCCAGCAGTTCGACAGGGAGGAATTCCTACGAGCAGTACTTC
- TRBJ1-5 TRBV5-6 - CASSPGRNQPQHF TGTGCCAGCAGCCCAGGTCGCAATCAGCCCCAGCATTTT
TRBD2 TRBJ2-2 TRBV9 many CASSPGTSGSTGELFF TGTGCCAGCAGCCCAGGGACTAGCGGGTCCACCGGGGAGCTGTTTTTT
- TRBJ1-1 TRBV25-1 few CASSESLRDGDTEAFF TGTGCCAGCAGTGAATCTTTACGCGATGGGGACACTGAAGCTTTCTTT
TRBD1 TRBJ1-2 TRBV5-1 - CASSLAGTDLYGYTF TGCGCCAGCAGCTTGGCCGGGACAGATCTCTATGGCTACACCTTC
- TRBJ1-1 TRBV5-1 - CASSLIQGETEAFF TGCGCCAGCAGCTTGATACAGGGAGAAACTGAAGCTTTCTTT
- TRBJ1-1 TRBV4-2 many CASSQSGRQMNTEAFF TGTGCCAGCAGCCAATCCGGGCGGCAGATGAACACTGAAGCTTTCTTT
- TRBJ2-7 TRBV24-1 - CATSGPTGSEQYF TGTGCCACCAGTGGTCCAACAGGGTCCGAGCAGTACTTC
- TRBJ1-5 TRBV19 - CASSSRDSNQPQHF TGTGCCAGTAGTTCCCGGGACAGCAATCAGCCCCAGCATTTT
- TRBJ1-4 TRBV5-1 few CASSLSAGTNEKLFF TGCGCCAGCAGCTTGTCGGCAGGCACCAATGAAAAACTGTTTTTT
- TRBJ1-1 TRBV29-1 - CSVKNTEAFF TGCAGCGTGAAGAACACTGAAGCTTTCTTT
TRBD2 TRBJ2-3 TRBV3-1 few CASSQGVLAGTDTQYF TGTGCCAGCAGCCAAGGTGTACTAGCGGGCACAGATACGCAGTATTTT
- TRBJ2-5 TRBV5-1 few CASSTLQESETQYF TGCGCCAGCAGCACCCTACAGGAGTCAGAGACCCAGTACTTC
- TRBJ1-4 TRBV5-1 - CASSSMGAGEKLFF TGCGCCAGCAGCTCCATGGGGGCTGGAGAAAAACTGTTTTTT
- TRBJ1-2 TRBV7-9 - CASSANIFLSERGYTF TGTGCCAGCAGCGCCAACATATTTCTCTCAGAGCGCGGCTACACCTTC
TRBD1 TRBJ1-2 TRBV20-1 few CSAPDRTSNYGYTF TGCAGTGCGCCGGACAGGACATCTAACTATGGCTACACCTTC
TRBD1 TRBJ1-1 TRBV7-3 - CASSLSGTATEAFF TGTGCCAGCAGCTTATCCGGGACAGCCACTGAAGCTTTCTTT
- TRBJ2-1 TRBV15 - CATSRDYGPKGDEQFF TGTGCCACCAGCAGAGATTACGGTCCCAAGGGGGATGAGCAGTTCTTC
- TRBJ2-6 TRBV12-3/TRBV12-4 few CASSFSGSGANVLTF TGTGCCAGCAGTTTTTCCGGCTCTGGGGCCAACGTCCTGACTTTC
TRBD2 TRBJ2-2 TRBV7-3 - CASSPRPSGRAGTGELFF TGTGCCAGCAGCCCTAGGCCTAGCGGGAGGGCAGGCACCGGGGAGCTGTTTTTT
TRBD1 TRBJ1-5 TRBV12-3/TRBV12-4 few CASSSGTDNQPQHF TGTGCCAGCAGCTCCGGGACAGATAATCAGCCCCAGCATTTT
- TRBJ1-6 TRBV12-3/TRBV12-4 - CASTQRGNSPLHF TGTGCCAGCACCCAGAGGGGGAATTCACCCCTCCACTTT
- TRBJ1-5 TRBV3-1 - CASSQGEQPQHF TGTGCCAGCAGCCAAGGGGAACAGCCCCAGCATTTT
- TRBJ1-2 TRBV12-3/TRBV12-4 many CASSLRGANYGYTF TGTGCCAGCAGTTTACGGGGCGCGAACTATGGCTACACCTTC
TRBD1 TRBJ2-6 TRBV30 few CAWGTGQGAAVLTF TGTGCCTGGGGCACAGGACAGGGGGCGGCCGTCCTGACTTTC
TRBD1 TRBJ2-7 TRBV10-3 few CAISGGTGYEQYF TGTGCCATCAGTGGGGGGACAGGTTACGAGCAGTACTTC
TRBD1 TRBJ2-7 TRBV10-3 - CAISRDRNTYEQYF TGTGCCATCAGCCGGGACAGGAATACCTACGAGCAGTACTTC
- TRBJ1-5 TRBV19 - CASSPLDSGPQHF TGTGCCAGTAGTCCACTCGATTCGGGGCCCCAGCATTTT
- TRBJ1-2 TRBV7-2 - CASSLLYRNGYTF TGTGCCAGCAGCTTATTGTACAGGAATGGCTACACCTTC
- TRBJ1-2 TRBV5-1 - CASSVDGFSYHTF TGCGCCAGCAGCGTGGACGGATTCTCCTACCACACCTTC
- TRBJ2-6 TRBV4-2 few CASSHRDGSGANVLTF TGTGCCAGCAGCCACCGGGACGGCTCTGGGGCCAACGTCCTGACTTTC
- TRBJ1-5 TRBV7-9 - CASSPTGDYQPQHF TGTGCCAGCAGCCCTACGGGTGATTATCAGCCCCAGCATTTT
TRBD1 TRBJ1-5 TRBV20-1 few CSASRGPPNQPQHF TGCAGTGCTAGCAGGGGGCCCCCGAATCAGCCCCAGCATTTT
- TRBJ2-3 TRBV5-1 - CASSLDSRISTDTQYF TGCGCCAGCAGCTTGGATTCGCGGATTAGCACAGATACGCAGTATTTT
- TRBJ1-1 TRBV5-1 - CASSLRLGVQYTEAFF TGCGCCAGCAGCTTGCGCCTCGGGGTTCAGTACACTGAAGCTTTCTTT
TRBD2 TRBJ2-7 TRBV18 few CASSERGARYEQYF TGTGCCAGCTCGGAGCGGGGGGCTCGATACGAGCAGTACTTC
TRBD1 TRBJ2-1 TRBV5-1 - CASSLGGTGVANEQFF TGCGCCAGCAGCTTGGGGGGGACAGGGGTGGCCAATGAGCAGTTCTTC
- TRBJ1-1 TRBV6-5 - CASLPPQGSTEAFF TGTGCCAGCTTGCCCCCCCAGGGAAGCACTGAAGCTTTCTTT
TRBD1 TRBJ1-2 TRBV5-1 few CASSLGDRDDGYTF TGCGCCAGCAGCTTGGGGGACAGGGACGATGGCTACACCTTC